Listed below are T cell receptor beta chains from one sample, sequenced in a study of shared clonotypes between healthy human individuals. Clones were sequenced by immunoSEQ multiplex PCR, and TCRdb holds only the in-frame ones, with some missing. The repertoire holds more than 2 million clones, with approximately 94% as singletons. Sample: naive CD4+ T cells sorted from blood. The receptors here all came from a man aged 18-30 years in good health. Both conserved end residues are part of each CDR3. A D gene is named only where the DNA matches it firmly. Part of the rows lack a size; the others show once, few, many or a class for expanded clones.

TRBV30	15	TRBJ1-6	TRBD1	-	TGTGCCTGGAGTGACCGAGGGACAGCTTATTCACCCCTCCACTTT	CAWSDRGTAYSPLHF
TRBV18	13	TRBJ2-7	-	once	TGTGCCAGCTCACGGGCTAGTCCCTACGAGCAGTACTTC	CASSRASPYEQYF
TRBV4-1	18	TRBJ1-1	TRBD1	-	TGCGCCAGCAGCCAAGATGAGGGGGCGAGTAAGATGAACACTGAAGCTTTCTTT	CASSQDEGASKMNTEAFF
TRBV10-3	14	TRBJ1-6	-	-	TGTGCCATCAGGAGGACCGCCTATAATTCACCCCTCCACTTT	CAIRRTAYNSPLHF
TRBV29-1	16	TRBJ2-5	TRBD2	-	TGCAGCGTTGAAGATCGAGGTAGCGGGCCTAAAGAGACCCAGTACTTC	CSVEDRGSGPKETQYF
TRBV30	12	TRBJ1-1	TRBD1	-	TGTGCCTGGAAGTTCCGGACAGGGAAAGCTTTCTTT	CAWKFRTGKAFF
TRBV28	15	TRBJ1-5	TRBD1	-	TGTGCCAGCAGTTCCCGGGACAGGGCGGTTCAGCCCCAGCATTTT	CASSSRDRAVQPQHF
TRBV6-1	11	TRBJ2-7	-	-	TGTGCCAGCAGTGGCGAATACGAGCAGTACTTC	CASSGEYEQYF
TRBV4-2	15	TRBJ2-7	TRBD1	-	TGTGCCAGCAGCCCGACAGGGAATGAGCACTACGAGCAGTACTTC	CASSPTGNEHYEQYF
TRBV29-1	15	TRBJ2-3	TRBD2	-	TGCAGCGCTGGACTAGCGGGAGGGCCTGGAGATACGCAGTATTTT	CSAGLAGGPGDTQYF
TRBV5-1	15	TRBJ2-5	TRBD1	-	TGCGCCAGCCGACAGACAGGGGGCGCAGGGGAGACCCAGTACTTC	CASRQTGGAGETQYF
TRBV6-1	15	TRBJ1-4	TRBD1	-	TGTGCCAGCAGTGAAAGGTGGGAACAGGGGAGAAAGGTGTTTTTT	CASSERWEQGRKVFF
TRBV27	18	TRBJ1-1	-	-	TGTGCCAGCAGTTCCCTTTCTTGGCCAGGGGTGTTGTCCACTGAAGCTTTCTTT	CASSSLSWPGVLSTEAFF
TRBV30	17	TRBJ1-2	TRBD1	-	TGTGCCTGGAGCGACTTAGGGACAGGTGCTCCCGGCTATGGCTACACCTTC	CAWSDLGTGAPGYGYTF
TRBV10-2	14	TRBJ2-7	TRBD2	-	TGCGCCAGCACTAGGACTAGCGGGACCTACGAGCAGTACTTC	CASTRTSGTYEQYF
TRBV21-1	14	TRBJ1-2	-	few	TGTGCCAGCAGCAAAGTATACAGGGAGGAAGGCTACACCTTC	CASSKVYREEGYTF
TRBV6-1	14	TRBJ2-7	-	-	TGTGCCAGCAGTGAGGGACTCCAACTCTACGAGCAGTACTTC	CASSEGLQLYEQYF
TRBV7-2	15	TRBJ1-5	-	once	TGTGCCAGCAGCTTAGACATCAGCTTCAATCAGCCCCAGCATTTT	CASSLDISFNQPQHF
TRBV10-3	16	TRBJ1-6	-	-	TGTGCCATCAGCCTTCGTGGGGGCGCGGGAAATTCACCCCTCCACTTT	CAISLRGGAGNSPLHF
TRBV7-2	14	TRBJ2-7	-	-	TGTGCCAGCAGCTTGCTCCTAGCTGACTACGAGCAGTACTTC	CASSLLLADYEQYF
TRBV9	16	TRBJ2-7	TRBD1	-	TGTGCCAGCAGCGAATCCGGGACAGGGGCGGCCTACGAGCAGTACTTC	CASSESGTGAAYEQYF
TRBV9	15	TRBJ1-1	TRBD1	-	TGTGCCAGCAGCTCGGGGCAGGGGGCGGTGGCTGAAGCTTTCTTT	CASSSGQGAVAEAFF
TRBV7-2	16	TRBJ2-3	-	-	TGTGCCAGCAGCTTAGTCGGTTACCTTAGCACAGATACGCAGTATTTT	CASSLVGYLSTDTQYF
TRBV7-8	14	TRBJ2-1	-	-	TGTGCCAGCAGCCAGGGTCGGGCCTACAATGAGCAGTTCTTC	CASSQGRAYNEQFF
TRBV5-1	13	TRBJ2-3	-	-	TGCGCCAGCACCCAATTAAGCACAGATACGCAGTATTTT	CASTQLSTDTQYF
TRBV18	14	TRBJ1-2	-	-	TGTGCCAGCTCACCAGGCGAGACAAACTATGGCTACACCTTC	CASSPGETNYGYTF
TRBV10-3	14	TRBJ2-1	-	-	TGTGCCATTGCCATTTCGAGCTCCTACAATGAGCAGTTCTTC	CAIAISSSYNEQFF
TRBV6-1	13	TRBJ2-1	-	-	TGTGCCAGCAGTGACGTTAGCTACAATGAGCAGTTCTTC	CASSDVSYNEQFF
TRBV11-2	14	TRBJ2-1	-	-	TGTGCCAGCAGCTTAGATCAGGGTACGGGTGAGCAGTTCTTC	CASSLDQGTGEQFF
TRBV4-1	14	TRBJ1-1	TRBD1	-	TGCGCCAGCACGGGCCGACAGGGGGAAACTGAAGCTTTCTTT	CASTGRQGETEAFF
TRBV7-8	13	TRBJ1-3	-	-	TGTGCCAGCAGCTTAGGGTCTGGAAACACCATATATTTT	CASSLGSGNTIYF
TRBV7-6	16	TRBJ2-7	TRBD1	-	TGTGCCAGCAGCTTAAATCTAGGGACAGGGGTTTACGAGCAGTACTTC	CASSLNLGTGVYEQYF
TRBV18	14	TRBJ1-2	TRBD1	-	TGTGCCAGCTCACCCCCCGGGACAGGGCATGGCTACACCTTC	CASSPPGTGHGYTF
TRBV2	13	TRBJ1-2	-	-	TGTGCCAGCACCATTATGGACGCATATGGCTACACCTTC	CASTIMDAYGYTF
TRBV2	13	TRBJ2-5	-	-	TGTGCCAGCAGTTTAAGGGGCCGGGAGACCCAGTACTTC	CASSLRGRETQYF
TRBV29-1	13	TRBJ2-5	TRBD1	-	TGCAGCGTTTCGGGACAGCTAAAGGAGACCCAGTACTTC	CSVSGQLKETQYF
TRBV6-5	15	TRBJ1-2	-	-	TGTGCCAGCACCAAAGCTCAGTTAGCTAACTATGGCTACACCTTC	CASTKAQLANYGYTF
TRBV5-4	16	TRBJ2-5	-	-	TGTGCCAGCAGCTTGGCCGGAGGCCCCCTCGGGGAGACCCAGTACTTC	CASSLAGGPLGETQYF
TRBV5-4	12	TRBJ2-5	-	-	TGTGCCAGCAGTCGGGGTGGGGAGACCCAGTACTTC	CASSRGGETQYF
TRBV7-9	15	TRBJ2-7	-	-	TGTGCCAGCAGCCCCGGTTTGTTGCCAGGTAGCGAGCAGTACTTC	CASSPGLLPGSEQYF
TRBV10-1	13	TRBJ2-7	-	-	TGCGCCAGCAGCAGGACATCCACCTACGAGCAGTACTTC	CASSRTSTYEQYF
TRBV6-1	15	TRBJ2-7	TRBD1	-	TGTGCCAGCAGTGCCACAGGGGCCAGCTCCTACGAGCAGTACTTC	CASSATGASSYEQYF
TRBV7-8	15	TRBJ1-1	-	-	TGTGCCAGCAGCTTAGCAGGGAGAATTGACACTGAAGCTTTCTTT	CASSLAGRIDTEAFF
TRBV25-1	15	TRBJ1-2	-	-	TGTGCCAGCAGTGAATCAGGGCGAGGTAGAGGGGGCTACACCTTC	CASSESGRGRGGYTF
TRBV5-5	15	TRBJ2-7	-	-	TGTGCCAGCAGCTTGGGAGGGGACACGGACTACGAGCAGTACTTC	CASSLGGDTDYEQYF
TRBV9	12	TRBJ2-1	-	-	TGTGCCAGCAGCGTAGTGTTGGGCGAGCAGTTCTTC	CASSVVLGEQFF
TRBV6-5	14	TRBJ2-2	-	-	TGTGCCAGCAGTTCCCAAGGAAACACCGGGGAGCTGTTTTTT	CASSSQGNTGELFF
TRBV6-5	12	TRBJ1-5	-	-	TGTGCCAGCGGGTCGAGAGGGCAGCCCCAGCATTTT	CASGSRGQPQHF